The rows below give T cell receptor beta chains drawn from one sample of a study of T cells after yellow fever vaccination. Via MiXCR, TCRdb re-called the 5' RACE reads, giving one row per CDR3 protein. The profile shows about 340,000 distinct CDR3 sequences, around an eighth of them singletons. Here the sequenced sample was CD4+ T cells sorted from PBMCs, taken 15 days after the yellow fever booster vaccination. The receptors were sampled from a young man who received the YFV17D yellow fever vaccine. The CDR3 runs from the conserved cysteine through the conserved F or W. The order of the fields is D gene, J gene, clone size, V gene, CDR3 DNA, CDR3 protein. The D gene is left open where the match is weak. The size entry is marked missing in some rows and otherwise reads once, few, many or a size class.

.	TRBJ1-3	.	TRBV18	TGTGCCAGCTCACCGCGAGTCGGGGTTGTTACTGGAAACACCATATATTTT	CASSPRVGVVTGNTIYF
.	TRBJ2-3	many	TRBV24-1	TGTGCCACCAGTGTCGGGACCTCGGATACGCAGTATTTT	CATSVGTSDTQYF
TRBD2	TRBJ2-3	.	TRBV2	TGTGCCAGCATTGGACTAGCGGGGGCACGGAGGTATTTT	CASIGLAGARRYF
TRBD1	TRBJ1-1	few	TRBV25-1	TGTGCCAGCAGGGACAGGGGACCCGCTGGGGCTTTCTTT	CASRDRGPAGAFF
TRBD1	TRBJ1-3	.	TRBV7-2	TGTGCCAGCAGCTCCGACAGGGGTGGAAACACCATATATTTT	CASSSDRGGNTIYF
TRBD2	TRBJ2-5	many	TRBV6-5	TGTGCCAGCAGTTACAGGGAGGGAGAGACCCAGTACTTC	CASSYREGETQYF
TRBD1	TRBJ1-2	.	TRBV20-1	TGCAGTGCCACCGACAGGGACTATGGCTACACCTTC	CSATDRDYGYTF
TRBD1	TRBJ2-1	few	TRBV5-1	TGCGCCAGCAGCTTGGAAACAGGGGCTAGCTCCTACAATGAGCAGTTCTTC	CASSLETGASSYNEQFF
TRBD2	TRBJ2-1	many	TRBV11-2	TGTGCCAGCAGCACTAGCGGGGAGAATGAGCAGTTCTTC	CASSTSGENEQFF
TRBD1	TRBJ2-3	many	TRBV10-3	TGTGCCATCAGTGTCGGGACAGGGGGCACAGATACGCAGTATTTT	CAISVGTGGTDTQYF
.	TRBJ2-5	.	TRBV20-1	TGCAGTGCTAGTGCTACGGCCAGGGGGACCCAGTACTTC	CSASATARGTQYF
TRBD1	TRBJ2-7	.	TRBV20-1	TGCAGTGCTATGGGACAGACCAACTCCTACGAGCAGTACTTC	CSAMGQTNSYEQYF
.	TRBJ2-1	few	TRBV6-4	TGTGCCAGCATCGGGGCCCCTATAGAGGAAGAGCAGTTCTTC	CASIGAPIEEEQFF
TRBD2	TRBJ2-5	few	TRBV5-1	TGCGCCAGTAGTACGGGGGGTTCCTTAGAAGAGACCCAGTACTTC	CASSTGGSLEETQYF
.	TRBJ2-4	many	TRBV29-1	TGCAGCATACAGGGTTCCGGGAGCATTCAGTACTTC	CSIQGSGSIQYF
TRBD2	TRBJ2-5	.	TRBV27	TGTGCCAGCAGTTTATGGAGTAGCGGGGCGGGGGTAGAGACCCAGTACTTC	CASSLWSSGAGVETQYF
.	TRBJ2-4	few	TRBV19	TGTGCCAGTAGTATGCTACAGGGCGCCCGAAAAAACATTCAGTACTTC	CASSMLQGARKNIQYF
.	TRBJ2-3	.	TRBV2	TGTGCCCGGGGGCTGACAGATACGCAGTATTTT	CARGLTDTQYF
TRBD2	TRBJ2-7	many	TRBV20-1	TGCAGTGCCCTAGCGGGGGGGAGCTCCTACGAGCAGTACTTC	CSALAGGSSYEQYF
.	TRBJ2-1	.	TRBV28	TGTGCCAGCAGCCCCCCCACGATGAACAATGAGCAGTTCTTC	CASSPPTMNNEQFF
.	TRBJ2-2	few	TRBV7-3	TGTGCCAGCAGCCCCAACGGGGCGGCCGGGGAGCTGTTTTTT	CASSPNGAAGELFF
.	TRBJ1-1	many	TRBV6-5	TGTGCCAGCAGCCTACGTGGGGGGAAGGCTTTCTTT	CASSLRGGKAFF
TRBD1	TRBJ1-2	.	TRBV2	TGTGCCAGCAGTAGCCGGGACAGGGACCTGAGGGGCTACACCTTC	CASSSRDRDLRGYTF
.	TRBJ1-2	.	TRBV7-9	TGTGCCAGCAGCTTACGGGCGGGACGGTCGGGCCCGGACTATGGCTACACCTTC	CASSLRAGRSGPDYGYTF
.	TRBJ1-4	many	TRBV11-2	TGTGCCAGCAGCCAGGACATCCAGAATGAAAAACTGTTTTTT	CASSQDIQNEKLFF
TRBD1	TRBJ1-2	.	TRBV6-2/TRBV6-3	TGTGCCAGCAAAGACAGGGGGATGACAAACACCTATGGCTACACCTTC	CASKDRGMTNTYGYTF
.	TRBJ2-1	many	TRBV11-1	TGTGCCAGCAGCTCCGGACAGTACAATGAGCAGTTCTTC	CASSSGQYNEQFF
.	TRBJ2-3	many	TRBV20-1	TGCAGTGCTCCGTTAGGGCCCGGGACAGATACGCAGTATTTT	CSAPLGPGTDTQYF
.	TRBJ2-5	few	TRBV7-9	TGTGCCAGCAGCTTACTAGACAGCCAAGAGACCCAGTACTTC	CASSLLDSQETQYF
.	TRBJ2-1	many	TRBV5-1	TGCGCCAGCAGCTTGAACAGGGTGTCCTACAATGAGCAGTTCTTC	CASSLNRVSYNEQFF
.	TRBJ2-5	few	TRBV5-4	TGTGCCAGCAGCTTAGGTTCGCAGGGCCGGGAGACCCAGTACTTC	CASSLGSQGRETQYF
.	TRBJ2-5	many	TRBV7-6	TGTGCCAGCAGCTTAGGAGGCAGTCGACAAGAGACCCAGTACTTC	CASSLGGSRQETQYF
.	TRBJ2-3	many	TRBV5-1	TGCGCCAGCAACCCAACAGGGAGTCCAGATACGCAGTATTTT	CASNPTGSPDTQYF
.	TRBJ1-2	many	TRBV29-1	TGCAGCGTTGAGGAGCCGCCGAGGAACTATGGCTACACCTTC	CSVEEPPRNYGYTF
TRBD1	TRBJ1-4	few	TRBV20-1	TGCAGTGCTCTCGACAGGGACGAAAAACTGTTTTTT	CSALDRDEKLFF
.	TRBJ2-1	.	TRBV6-2/TRBV6-3	TGTGCCAGCAGAAAGACACCTTTCAATGAGCAGTTCTTC	CASRKTPFNEQFF
TRBD1	TRBJ1-1	.	TRBV20-1	TGCAGTGCCAGGGGACAGCTATTTGAAGCTTTCTTT	CSARGQLFEAFF
.	TRBJ2-1	few	TRBV4-1	TGCGCCAGCAGCCACCCCCGGACGGGCCGGCAGTTCTTC	CASSHPRTGRQFF
.	TRBJ1-2	.	TRBV4-3	TGCGCCAGCAGCCAAGATCTGATAGGGGATGGCTACACCTTC	CASSQDLIGDGYTF
.	TRBJ2-1	.	TRBV5-5	TGTGCCAGCAGGTTGGACAGTCGCTCCTACAATGAGCAGTTCTTC	CASRLDSRSYNEQFF
TRBD1	TRBJ1-1	many	TRBV7-9	TGTGCCAGCAGCCCGGACAGGGACGCTTTCTTT	CASSPDRDAFF
.	TRBJ2-7	.	TRBV7-6	TGTGCCAGCAGCTTAAGAACCGGGCAGAGTTACGAGCAGTACTTC	CASSLRTGQSYEQYF
TRBD2	TRBJ2-2	.	TRBV11-2	TGTGCCAGCAGCTTCGGGGGAGGGAGGACCGGGGAGCTGTTTTTT	CASSFGGGRTGELFF
TRBD1	TRBJ1-2	.	TRBV5-5	TGTGCCAGCAGCGAGACAGGGGATTTTGGCTACACCTTC	CASSETGDFGYTF
.	TRBJ2-2	few	TRBV20-1	TGCAGTGCTAGAGTAGGACAGACGAACACCGGGGAGCTGTTTTTT	CSARVGQTNTGELFF
.	TRBJ1-5	.	TRBV5-8	TGTGCCAGCAGCTGGGGGAGGCAGCCCCAGCATTTT	CASSWGRQPQHF
.	TRBJ2-7	.	TRBV4-3	TGCGCCAGCAGCCAAGGCCGGACACCCCGTCTGGCCTACGAGCAGTACTTC	CASSQGRTPRLAYEQYF
.	TRBJ1-1	many	TRBV27	TGTGCCAGCAGTTCCCCGACTAGAAAAGCTTTCTTT	CASSSPTRKAFF
.	TRBJ2-3	few	TRBV9	TGTGCCAGCAGCGCTTGGAGCCTCGGCACAGATACGCAGTATTTT	CASSAWSLGTDTQYF
.	TRBJ1-2	few	TRBV4-3	TGCGCCAGCAGCCAAGACGGACGGGCGGACTTTGGCTACACCTTC	CASSQDGRADFGYTF
.	TRBJ2-1	once	TRBV5-1	TGCGCCAGCAGCTTGGGGACTTTTTACAATGAGCAGTTCTTC	CASSLGTFYNEQFF
TRBD1	TRBJ2-3	few	TRBV28	TGTGCCAGCAGTCTAGGACCGGGACAGGGGGATACGCAGTATTTT	CASSLGPGQGDTQYF
TRBD1	TRBJ2-7	.	TRBV7-2	TGTGCCAGCAGCTTTGGGACAGGGGGTTTCTACGAGCAGTACTTC	CASSFGTGGFYEQYF